Each of the 8 T cell receptor beta chains below was sequenced from the same sample in a study of tissue T cells after allogeneic stem cell transplantation. Repertoires were generated with immunoSEQ multiplex PCR, while TCRdb's copy carries only in-frame clones and drops some. The sample consists of several thousand clones, 45% to 70% of them appearing once. The starting material was tissue from the jejunum, obtained at autopsy. These receptors were collected from a female donor older than 55 with lung cancer.

This chain connects TRBV4-2 to TRBJ2-7; no firm D call. The germline CDR1 and CDR2 sequences are LGHNA and YNFKEQ. V gave up 1 base and J gave up 2 bases, with 12 bases separating them. CDR3 size: 15 residues. As DNA, the CDR3 is TGTGCCAGCAGCCAAGGATCGGGCGCCGCCTACGAGCAGTACTTC. This gives the protein CASSQGSGAAYEQYF.

The chain combines TRBV30 with TRBJ2-3, with 13 nucleotides matching TRBD2. The CDR3 sequence is 14 residues long. Per germline, CDR1 GTSNPN and CDR2 SVGIG (reference sequence). V dropped 3 bases and J dropped 3; count of bases not matched to a gene: 0. This CDR3 is CAWRTSGGTDTQYF. The CDR3 region has the DNA TGTGCCTGGAGGACTAGCGGGGGGACAGATACGCAGTATTTT.

The chain recombines TRBV6-2 or TRBV6-3 with TRBJ1-5; possibly TRBD1 for D (6 bases). This CDR3 comprises 15 residues. V was pared by 5 bases and J by 6 bases, with 17 bases between. Germline lookup yields CDR1 MNHEY and CDR2 SVGEGT. The CDR3 protein is CASSKPGVPAQPQHF. The DNA for the CDR3 is TGTGCCAGCAGTAAACCAGGGGTTCCAGCTCAGCCCCAGCATTTT.

This clone ranks as medium-sized. J is TRBJ1-5 and V is TRBV3-1 (or the pseudogene TRBV3-2); D possibly corresponds to TRBD1 (6 bases). V was cut by 5 bases and J by 5 bases, with 13 bases left in between. CDR3 length: 14 residues. Germline V CDR1 and CDR2: LGHDT, YNNKEL (reference sequence). The CDR3 here is CASSLSQGYQPQHF. The CDR3, as DNA: TGTGCCAGCAGCTTATCGCAGGGGTATCAGCCCCAGCATTTT.

The V gene is TRBV4-1, the J gene TRBJ1-6; TRBD1 matches 7 bases. Losses at the gene ends were 3 bases for V and 8 bases for J; bases not matched to a gene: 7. The CDR3 is made up of 15 amino acids. Germline V CDR1 and CDR2: MGHRA, YSYEKL. This CDR3 reads CASSHAGTAHSPLHF. CDR3 sequence (DNA): TGCGCCAGCAGCCACGCCGGGACAGCTCATTCACCCCTCCACTTT.

This clone rates as medium-sized. The chain carries TRBV6-2 or TRBV6-3 and TRBJ1-1; 8 nucleotides agree with TRBD1. Germline V gene sequence: CDR1 MNHEY, CDR2 SVGEGT. V dropped 2 bases and J dropped 4; count of bases not matched to a gene: 6. The length of the CDR3 is 15 residues. The CDR3 nucleotides are TGTGCCAGCAGTTACCGGCAGGGGGCGGGCACTGAAGCTTTCTTT. Translated: CASSYRQGAGTEAFF.

This sequence joins TRBV30 and TRBJ2-7; 7 positions match TRBD1. Germline V gene data show CDR1 as GTSNPN and CDR2 as SVGIG (reference sequence). This CDR3 spans 14 amino acids. Losses at the gene ends were 3 bases for V and 4 bases for J; bases not matched to a gene: 9. CDR3 coding DNA: TGTGCCTGGAGCGTCGACAGGGATATATACGAGCAGTACTTC. Its protein is CAWSVDRDIYEQYF.

This clone was observed a handful of times. This rearrangement joins TRBV6-5 to TRBJ1-2; D unresolved. The germline gives CDR1 MNHEY, CDR2 SVGAGI. The CDR3 covers 14 residues. The V and J ends lost 6 bases and 4 bases respectively, with 15 bases between them. The CDR3 bases are TGTGCCAGCAGCCCCGCGTACATGGCCTATGGCTACACCTTC. Translation gives CASSPAYMAYGYTF.